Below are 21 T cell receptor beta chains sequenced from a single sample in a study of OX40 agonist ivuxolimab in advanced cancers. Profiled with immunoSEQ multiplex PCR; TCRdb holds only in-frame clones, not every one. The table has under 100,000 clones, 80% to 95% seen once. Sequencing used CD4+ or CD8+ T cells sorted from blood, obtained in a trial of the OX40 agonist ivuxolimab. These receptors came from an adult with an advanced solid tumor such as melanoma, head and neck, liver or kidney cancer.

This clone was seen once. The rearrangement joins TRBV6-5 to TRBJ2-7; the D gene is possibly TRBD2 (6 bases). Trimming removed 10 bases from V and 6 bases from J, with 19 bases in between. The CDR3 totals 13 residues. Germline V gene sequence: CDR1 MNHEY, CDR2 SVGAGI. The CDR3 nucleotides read TGTGCCACCGGACCAGGAGGAGGGCTCGAGCAGTACTTC. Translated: CATGPGGGLEQYF.

CDR3 DNA sequence: TGTGCCAGCAGCTTAGGGGACAGTTCCAATCAGCCCCAGCATTTT. Residues: CASSLGDSSNQPQHF. The chain links TRBV7-8 to TRBJ1-5; 7 bases fit TRBD1. V was clipped by 1 base and J by 3 bases; unmatched bases: 3. This CDR3 contains 15 residues. Germline V gives CDR1 SGHVS, CDR2 FQNEAQ. Full variable domain (missing parts from reference TRBV7-8 and TRBJ1-5): GAGVSQSPRYKVAKRGQDVALRCDPISGHVSLFWYQQALGQGPEFLTYFQNEAQLDKSGLPSDRFFAERPEGSVSTLKIQRTQQEDSAVYLCASSLGDSSNQPQHFGDGTRLSIL.

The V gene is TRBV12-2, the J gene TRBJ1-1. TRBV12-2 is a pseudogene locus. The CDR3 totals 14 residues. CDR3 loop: CASRSHPGGTEAFF. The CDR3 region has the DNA TGTGCAAGTCGCTCTCACCCCGGAGGCACTGAAGCTTTCTTT.

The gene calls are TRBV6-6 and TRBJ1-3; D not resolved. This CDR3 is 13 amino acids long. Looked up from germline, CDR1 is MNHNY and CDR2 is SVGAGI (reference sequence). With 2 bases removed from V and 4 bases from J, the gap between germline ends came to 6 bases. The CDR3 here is CASSYVGGNTIYF. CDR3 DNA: TGTGCCAGCAGTTACGTCGGGGGAAACACCATATATTTT.

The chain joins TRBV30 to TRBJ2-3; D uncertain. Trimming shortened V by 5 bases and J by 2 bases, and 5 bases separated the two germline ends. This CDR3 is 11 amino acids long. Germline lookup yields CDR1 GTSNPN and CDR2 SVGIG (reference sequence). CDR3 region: CAWGFTDTQYF. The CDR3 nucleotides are TGTGCCTGGGGATTCACAGATACGCAGTATTTT.

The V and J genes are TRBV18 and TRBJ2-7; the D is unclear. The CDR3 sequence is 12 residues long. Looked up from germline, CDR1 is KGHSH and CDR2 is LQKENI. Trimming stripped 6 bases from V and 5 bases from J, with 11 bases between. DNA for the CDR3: TGTGCCAGCTCCCCTACCCCCAACGAGCAGTACTTC. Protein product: CASSPTPNEQYF.

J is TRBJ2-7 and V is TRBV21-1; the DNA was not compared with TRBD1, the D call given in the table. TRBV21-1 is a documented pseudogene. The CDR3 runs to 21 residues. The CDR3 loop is CASSKRENREARVPQSYEQYF. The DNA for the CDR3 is TGTGCCAGCAGCAAAAGGGAGAACAGGGAAGCCCGAGTACCTCAATCCTACGAGCAGTACTTC.

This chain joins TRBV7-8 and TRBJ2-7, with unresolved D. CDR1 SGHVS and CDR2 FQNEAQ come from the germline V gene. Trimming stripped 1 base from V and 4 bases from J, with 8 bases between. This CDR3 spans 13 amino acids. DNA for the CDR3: TGTGCCAGCAGCTTAGAGAGGTGGTACGAGCAGTACTTC. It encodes CASSLERWYEQYF.

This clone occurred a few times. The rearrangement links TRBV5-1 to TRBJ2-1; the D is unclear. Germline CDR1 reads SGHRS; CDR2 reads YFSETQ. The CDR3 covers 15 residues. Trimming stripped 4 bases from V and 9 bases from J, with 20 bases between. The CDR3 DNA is TGCGCCAGCAGCGAGATCGACTTTAGAGTGGGTGAGCAGTTCTTC. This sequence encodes CASSEIDFRVGEQFF.

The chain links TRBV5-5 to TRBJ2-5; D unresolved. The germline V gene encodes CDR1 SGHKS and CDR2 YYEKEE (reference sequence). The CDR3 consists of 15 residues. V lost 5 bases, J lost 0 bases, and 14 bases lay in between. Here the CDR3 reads CASRDSPVYQETQYF. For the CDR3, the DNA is TGTGCCAGCAGGGATAGCCCAGTGTACCAAGAGACCCAGTACTTC.

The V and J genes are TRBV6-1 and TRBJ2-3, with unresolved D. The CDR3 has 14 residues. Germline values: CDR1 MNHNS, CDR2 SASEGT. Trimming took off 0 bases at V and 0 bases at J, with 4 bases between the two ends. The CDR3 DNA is TGTGCCAGCAGTGAAGCGCGGAGCACAGATACGCAGTATTTT. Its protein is CASSEARSTDTQYF.

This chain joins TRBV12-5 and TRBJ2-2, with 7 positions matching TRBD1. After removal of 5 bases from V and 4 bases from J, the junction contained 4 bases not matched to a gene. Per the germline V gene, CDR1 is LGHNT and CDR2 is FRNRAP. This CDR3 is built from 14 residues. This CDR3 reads CASGPSGGTGELFF. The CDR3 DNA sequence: TGTGCTAGTGGTCCTTCAGGGGGCACCGGGGAGCTGTTTTTT.

In DNA, the CDR3 is TGTGCCAGCAGTGAGTTTGGGCAGCCCCAGCATTTT. As protein: CASSEFGQPQHF. This sequence joins TRBV2 and TRBJ1-5, with D hard to call. The V gene lost 3 bases and the J gene lost 7 bases, with 7 bases spanning the gap. The V gene's germline CDR1 is SNHLY and CDR2 FYNNEI. This CDR3 spans 12 amino acids.

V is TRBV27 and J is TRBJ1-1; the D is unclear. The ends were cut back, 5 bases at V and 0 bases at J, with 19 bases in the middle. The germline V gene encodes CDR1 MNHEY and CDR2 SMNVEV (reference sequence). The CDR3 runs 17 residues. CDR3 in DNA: TGTGCCAGCAGTCCGACCACCCACAGATCCATGAACACTGAAGCTTTCTTT. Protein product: CASSPTTHRSMNTEAFF.

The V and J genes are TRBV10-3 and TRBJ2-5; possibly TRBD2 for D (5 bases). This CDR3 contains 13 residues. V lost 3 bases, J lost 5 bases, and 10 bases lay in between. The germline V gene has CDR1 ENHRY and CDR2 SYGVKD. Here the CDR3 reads CAISDRESETQYF. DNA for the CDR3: TGTGCCATCAGTGATCGGGAATCGGAGACCCAGTACTTC.

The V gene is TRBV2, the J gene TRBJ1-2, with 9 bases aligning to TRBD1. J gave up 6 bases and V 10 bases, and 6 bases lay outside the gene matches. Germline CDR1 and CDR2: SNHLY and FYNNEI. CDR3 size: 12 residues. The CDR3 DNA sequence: TGTGCCACTACCGGGACAGGGCATGGCTACACCTTC. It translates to CATTGTGHGYTF.

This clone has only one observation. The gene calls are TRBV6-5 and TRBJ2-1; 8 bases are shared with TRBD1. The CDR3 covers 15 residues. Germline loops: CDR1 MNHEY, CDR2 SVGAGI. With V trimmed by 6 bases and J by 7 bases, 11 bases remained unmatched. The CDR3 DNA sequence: TGTGCCAGCAGCCCAGGACAGGGTTTAATTAATGAGCAGTTCTTC. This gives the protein CASSPGQGLINEQFF.

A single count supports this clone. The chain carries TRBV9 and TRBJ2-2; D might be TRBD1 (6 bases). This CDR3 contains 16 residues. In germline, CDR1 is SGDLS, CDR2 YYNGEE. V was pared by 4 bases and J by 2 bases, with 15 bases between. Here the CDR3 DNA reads TGTGCCAGCAGCTCACGGACAGAAGGAAACACCGGGGAGCTGTTTTTT. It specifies CASSSRTEGNTGELFF.

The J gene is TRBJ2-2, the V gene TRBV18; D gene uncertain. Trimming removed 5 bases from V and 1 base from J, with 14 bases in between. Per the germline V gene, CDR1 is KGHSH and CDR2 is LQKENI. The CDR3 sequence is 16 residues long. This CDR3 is CASSSGGRWNTGELFF. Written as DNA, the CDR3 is TGTGCCAGCTCATCGGGTGGAAGATGGAACACCGGGGAGCTGTTTTTT.

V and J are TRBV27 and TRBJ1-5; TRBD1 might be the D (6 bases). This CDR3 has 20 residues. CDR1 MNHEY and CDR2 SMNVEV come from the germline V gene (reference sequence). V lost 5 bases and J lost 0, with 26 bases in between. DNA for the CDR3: TGTGCCAGCAGTCCACGCCTGGGGGCCACTCGCCTTTATAGCAATCAGCCCCAGCATTTT. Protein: CASSPRLGATRLYSNQPQHF.

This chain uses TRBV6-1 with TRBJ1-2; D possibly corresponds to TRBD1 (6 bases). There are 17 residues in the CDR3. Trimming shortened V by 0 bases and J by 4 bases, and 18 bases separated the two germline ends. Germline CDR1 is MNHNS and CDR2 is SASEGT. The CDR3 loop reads CASSEAFRLQGSYGYTF. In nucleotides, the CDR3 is TGTGCCAGCAGTGAAGCCTTCCGACTACAGGGCTCCTATGGCTACACCTTC.